This T cell receptor beta chain appears in the sequencing data of a study of shared clonotypes between healthy human individuals. The CDR3 length is 15 residues. V shed 2 bases, J shed 6 bases, and the junction held 4 bases outside the gene matches. In germline, CDR1 is MNHEY, CDR2 SMNVEV (reference sequence). Method: immunoSEQ multiplex PCR; TCRdb's copy keeps in-frame clones and lacks some. The table records around 2.5 million clones, more than 85% of them present only once. As to this clone: Its cognate antigen is unknown.

Study-wide findings and caveats: Non-shared clonotypes had lower generation probabilities than those shared by all four donors.

Input material: naive CD4+ T cells from PBMCs. Subset specified: CD45RA+ positively selected. The TCR sequence derives from a man younger than 35 in good health. Some clones in this sample may be carry-over from other donors' samples. V usage is TRBV27 and J usage is TRBJ2-3; 11 bases line up with TRBD2. CDR3 DNA: TGTGCCAGCAGTTTAACTAGCGGGAGTGTTGATACGCAGTATTTT. Translating gives CASSLTSGSVDTQYF.